One T cell receptor beta chain is described in this entry. This entry belongs to a study of CD8 T cells in ankylosing spondylitis. The germline V gene encodes CDR1 ENHRY and CDR2 SYGVKD. The CDR3 has 12 amino acids. The V end was cut by 6 bases, the J end by 5 bases, with 10 bases between. TCRdb reprocessed the 5' RACE reads via MiXCR and lists one record per CDR3 protein. The profile shows some 130,000 distinct CDR3 sequences, roughly 7.7% of them singletons. The sequenced sample was synovial fluid, either unsorted or a sorted T cell fraction (not recorded which). The receptor comes from a male donor with ankylosing spondylitis. The chain couples TRBV10-3 to TRBJ1-1, with D perhaps TRBD1 (5 bases). The CDR3, as DNA: TGTGCCATCAGGGGGGGGGGGACTGAAGCTTTCTTT. Amino acids: CAIRGGGTEAFF.